This T cell receptor (beta chain) was captured in a study of T cell responses to AZD1222 COVID-19 vaccine (dated by TCRdb to 2020 to 2022). For context, the study as a whole: AZD1222 recipients with second doses at about 4 weeks or about 12 weeks were pooled, because spike-specific TCR depth and breadth did not differ between schedules. TCR sequencing covered more than 230 trial participants: 207 given two doses of AZD1222 and approximately 26 given two doses of MenACWY control vaccine. Trial participants were enrolled by age into 18-55, 56-69 and 70-plus year subgroups, with around 150, 28 and 57 TCR-sequenced participants respectively.

The CDR3 regions of human TCRbeta chains were subjected to immunosequencing. Regarding the original processing steps: Repertoire TCRs were checked for matches against a reference library of SARS-CoV-2-specific TCRs that had been generated using the MIRA antigen-specificity platform. Breadth meant the fraction of unique TCRs that were SARS-CoV-2-associated, whereas depth meant the fraction of total T cells that were SARS-CoV-2-associated. Each spike-specific TCR was assigned to its reactive spike region and to a CD4 or CD8 class using the MIRA data. Log10-transformed breadth and depth values were compared by one-way ANOVA with Sidak's multiple comparisons tests. TCRdb holds this immuneACCESS table with in-frame rearrangements only. Some clones are missing; in checked studies, unresolved V genes explain under half, and the rest has no known cause. V and J calls and clone size are those listed in that table; D and trimming were worked out from the DNA. Counted in this sample were 100,000 or so clones; 88% of them appeared once. The top ten clones comprise over 8% of the sample.

Turning to this clone: The specificity of this receptor is unknown. Base qualities are not at hand, and no much larger clone is one base apart.

V sheds 5 bases and J sheds 2 bases, leaving 9 bases between their ends. The germline V gene supplies CDR1 ENHRY and CDR2 SYGVKD. The CDR3 covers 13 residues, taking in both the cysteine and the phenylalanine. The CDR3 DNA has 39 bases and is translated from base 1. Overall study outcomes, separate from this receptor: A significant rise in spike-specific TCR breadth and depth was observed after two AZD1222 doses relative to day 0 and relative to MenACWY recipients. Because no day 14 peak-response samples were available, repertoires were characterized only after the peak T cell response. The whole spike protein was spanned by vaccine-associated CD4 TCRs, and dominant responses were seen in regions 160-218 and 743-854. Reportedly, almost half of the unique spike-specific TCRs recognized epitopes lying outside the regions that are mutated in the B.1.351 and B.1.1.7 variants. Participants were mostly white British and included more females than males, and it was suggested by the authors that clonal diversity may have been underestimated. Conclusions about previously exposed vaccinees are limited because only six or seven AZD1222 recipients were SARS-CoV-2 seropositive at baseline. The 56-69-year group was small, and its depth increase did not reach significance, likely because of low power.

Taken with the paper, the label for time point translates to: baseline before first vaccination. Vaccinee samples were obtained from the UK trials COV001 and COV002, which included a single-blind randomized controlled phase 2/3 trial of AZD1222 (ChAdOx1 nCoV-19) in healthy adults. Trial participant PBMC samples were collected at day 0 and day 28 after the second dose for TCRbeta chain sequencing. The chain is encoded by TRBV10-3 joined to TRBJ1-2; a weak D assignment points to TRBD1 (6 bases agree). The material was peripheral blood, obtained on day 0 of AZD1222 vaccination. This receptor was obtained from an adult in good health. The DNA is as follows: TGTGCCATCAGTCCAGGGGACAACTATGGCTACACCTTC. Its protein is CAISPGDNYGYTF.